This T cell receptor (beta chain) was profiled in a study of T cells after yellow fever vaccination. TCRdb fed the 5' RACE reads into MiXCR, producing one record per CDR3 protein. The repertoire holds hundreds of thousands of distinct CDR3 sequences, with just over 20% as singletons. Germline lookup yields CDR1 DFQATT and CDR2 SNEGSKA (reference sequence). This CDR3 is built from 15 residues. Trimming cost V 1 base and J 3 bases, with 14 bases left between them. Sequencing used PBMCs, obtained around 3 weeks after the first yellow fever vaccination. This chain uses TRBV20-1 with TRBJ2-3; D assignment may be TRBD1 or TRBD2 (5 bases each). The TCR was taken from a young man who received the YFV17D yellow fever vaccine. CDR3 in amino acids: CSARGSGGATDTQYF. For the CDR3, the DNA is TGCAGTGCTAGAGGGTCTGGGGGAGCTACAGATACGCAGTATTTT.